Listed here are 2 T cell receptor beta chains from one sample, sequenced in a study of cytomegalovirus exposure and HLA in healthy donors. The PCR contained 60 Vbeta and 13 Jbeta primers. The repertoire was sequenced with immunoSEQ multiplex PCR; TCRdb's copy has only in-frame clones and lacks some. Of roughly 110,000 clones in the sample, around 75% were seen once. The sequencing input was PBMCs. The origin of the receptors is a man aged 40-50 years in good health and CMV-seronegative.

The V and J genes are TRBV6-4 and TRBJ2-1; D gene uncertain. The CDR3 contains 14 residues. The V end lost 5 bases, the J end lost 5 bases, and 13 bases lay between the germline ends. Germline CDR1 and CDR2: MRHNA and SNTAGT. The CDR3 nucleotides are TGTGCCAGCAGTAAAAGATTCGGTAACAATGAGCAGTTCTTC. Translating gives CASSKRFGNNEQFF.

The chain is built from TRBV7-9 and TRBJ1-1; 10 bases line up with TRBD1. Germline V gene sequence: CDR1 SEHNR, CDR2 FQNEAQ (reference sequence). V lost 5 bases and J lost 7; bases outside the gene matches: 10. The CDR3 spans 15 residues. The CDR3 here is CASSPGTGVVGEAFF. The CDR3, as DNA: TGTGCCAGCAGCCCCGGGACAGGGGTTGTGGGTGAAGCTTTCTTT.